This paragraph covers one T cell receptor beta chain sequence. CDR3 length: 16 amino acids. Germline V lookup: CDR1 SGHRS, CDR2 YFSETQ. Trimming removed 3 bases at V and 7 bases at J, with 19 bases between. The source of the sample is a study of cytomegalovirus exposure and HLA in healthy donors. PCR was performed using 60 Vbeta and 13 Jbeta primers. Using immunoSEQ multiplex PCR, the repertoire was profiled, and TCRdb retains in-frame clones only, with some absent. This table has roughly 250,000 clones, about four fifths appearing once. The rearrangement joins TRBV5-1 to TRBJ2-2, with D possibly matching TRBD1 (6 bases). The material sequenced was PBMCs. This receptor was obtained from a woman aged 35 to 49 in good health and CMV-seropositive. CDR3 sequence: CASSYGYHRDFGELFF. DNA of the CDR3: TGCGCCAGCAGCTACGGATATCACAGGGATTTCGGGGAGCTGTTTTTT.